This T cell receptor beta chain was obtained from a study of beta chain features in type 1 diabetes (dated by TCRdb to 2016 to 2019). For the wider study: Patients and healthy donors did not differ in mean age, gender distribution, total cell number or subset yield. A total of 100 million to 110 million sorted cells were examined across all samples, and a strong correlation was observed between cell number per subset and RNA yield. In the study, recently diagnosed type 1 diabetes patients and matched healthy donors were compared on the TCRB repertoires of their sorted circulating CD4+ T cell subsets. Regulatory and stem cell-like memory subsets were isolated from only 8 patients and roughly 8 healthy donors, whereas naive and central memory subsets came from all 28 donors. Findings and caveats that apply to the study as a whole: Type 1 diabetes patients showed a moderate but significant shortening of TCRB CDR3 length in all four CD4+ subsets. Only small numbers of individuals were included in the HLA sub-analyses, which left unresolved whether HLA type had any influence on TCRB rearrangement. The naive, central memory and regulatory TCRB repertoires appeared to resemble one another more closely among patients than among healthy donors. Because cDNA rather than genomic DNA was sequenced, highly expressing activated cells could have been over-represented, although no difference in activation and CD3 levels was found between groups. Shorter templates might have been favored by PCR, but patient and control samples were amplified and corrected together, so both groups would have been affected equally by any skew. At VDJ recombination sites, patients with type 1 diabetes made fewer insertions and deleted more nucleotides, a pattern implying thymic rearrangement abnormalities.

All of the isolated RNA was reverse transcribed with the High Capacity cDNA Reverse Transcription Kit, so expressed TCRB transcripts were sequenced. Naive, central memory and regulatory T cell samples underwent deep immunoSEQ sequencing, averaging around 3.7 million total reads per sample. Sorted cells were lysed in RLT buffer and RNA was extracted with DNase-treated RNeasy Micro or Mini kits, depending on cell number. To prevent cross-contamination, every cell subset was processed on its own, while patient and healthy donor samples were processed together. The immunoSEQ multiplex PCR was used to amplify TCRB sequences from cDNA, generating 87-bp fragments that spanned the CDR3 region. Sequencing of the amplicons was performed on the Illumina HiSeq platform. In the source study's methods: PCR bias was computationally corrected using synthetic template baselines, reads within Hamming distance 2 were collapsed, and singletons that could not be merged were discarded. By aligning reads against IMGT, V, D and J genes, CDR3 length, and insertions or deletions at six rearrangement sites were assigned. Within each subset, clonotype counts were normalized to the number of sorted cells before true diversity and Gini coefficients were calculated with the tcR R package. The overlap coefficient, calculated on TCRB nucleotide sequences, was used to measure repertoire sharing. In TCRdb, the immuneACCESS table is reduced to in-frame sequences with V and J assigned. These tables do not hold every clone; where another copy was compared, an unresolved V gene accounts for under half, and the others remain unexplained. That table gives V, J and clone size, and the DNA gave D and trimming. The sample table shows over 120,000 clones, and less than 15% are seen once. The ten largest clones capture about 1.3% of the sample.

From each donor, a single peripheral blood sample of approximately 110 mL on average was drawn into heparinised tubes. A BD FACSAria II and a panel including CD45RO, CCR7, CD25, CD127, CD95 and CD27 were used to sort naive, central memory, regulatory and stem cell-like memory CD4+ T cells. Purity was above 95% for every sorted population. PBMCs were isolated right away by Lymphoprep density gradient centrifugation and were stained directly, without culture. To minimize batch effects, samples were stained and sorted in pairs, one healthy donor with one patient per experiment. With respect to this clone: This receptor's antigen is unknown. No much larger clone exists at a distance of one base, and base qualities are not known.

Sequences were obtained from central memory CD4+ T cells from blood. This receptor was taken from a man aged 18 to 30 with type 1 diabetes.

CDR3 reads: CASSLGRSDYGYTF. The base sequence is TGTGCCAGCAGCTTGGGAAGGTCCGACTATGGCTACACCTTC. The chain couples TRBV5-6 to TRBJ1-2; no D segment can be confidently identified. Looking up the germline V gene yields CDR1 SGHDT and CDR2 YYEEEE. Trimming removed 0 bases from V and 3 bases from J, leaving 9 bases between the germline ends. The CDR3, from cysteine to phenylalanine, totals 14 residues. Only the CDR3 portion is preserved as DNA: 42 bases, with reading frame beginning at the first base.